This TCR beta chain was sequenced during a study of blood T cell repertoires in COVID-19. Study at large: Samples of COVID-19 (acute and convalescent) were obtained from the United States, Italy and Spain. Nucleic acid was either cDNA or gDNA, and it came from T cells, B-cell-depleted T cells, or PBMCs.

The trim removed 4 bases at V and 2 bases at J, leaving 3 bases unmatched. The CDR3 consists of 14 residues. Germline V lookup: CDR1 PRHDT, CDR2 FYEKMQ (reference sequence). In the original processing: Reference gene primer amplification in the assay estimated nucleated cell counts. TCRdb keeps only in-frame clones here, not all; method: immunoSEQ multiplex PCR. V and J calls plus clone size are reproduced from that table; the DNA served to infer D and trimming. The sample shows more than 85,000 clones, over 75% of them seen only once. The chain has TRBV13 and TRBJ2-7, with 9 bases aligning to TRBD1. The material sequenced was peripheral blood. The sequence derives from a woman in her forties or fifties with acute or convalescent COVID-19. This CDR3 reads CASSSRQGAYEQYF. As DNA, the CDR3 is TGTGCCAGCAGCTCCCGACAGGGGGCCTACGAGCAGTACTTC.